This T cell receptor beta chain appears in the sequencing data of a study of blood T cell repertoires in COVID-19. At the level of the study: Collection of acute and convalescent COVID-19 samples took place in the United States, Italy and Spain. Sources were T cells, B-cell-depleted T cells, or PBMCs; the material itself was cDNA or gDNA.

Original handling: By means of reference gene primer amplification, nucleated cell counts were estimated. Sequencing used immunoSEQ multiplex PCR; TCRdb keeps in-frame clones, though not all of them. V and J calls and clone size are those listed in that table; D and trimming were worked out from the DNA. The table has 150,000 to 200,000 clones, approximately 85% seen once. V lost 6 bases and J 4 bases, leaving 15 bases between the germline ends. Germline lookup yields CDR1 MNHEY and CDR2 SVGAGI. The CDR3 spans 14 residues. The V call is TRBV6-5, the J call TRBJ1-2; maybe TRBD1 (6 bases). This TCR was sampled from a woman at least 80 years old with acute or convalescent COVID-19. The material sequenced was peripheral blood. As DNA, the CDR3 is TGTGCCAGCAGGACGCGGGGGGCCGGCTATGGCTACACCTTC. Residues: CASRTRGAGYGYTF.